This T cell receptor (beta chain) is from a study of T-cell reconstitution after alpha-beta-depleted transplantation in children. Study-wide results and caveats: At around two months after transplant, the alpha-beta T cells were reportedly derived from several hundred expanded clones that came from non-depleted graft cells. At one year after transplant, newly produced T cells mostly accounted for T-cell counts and diversity. Surviving recipient T cells and thymic progenitors underlay high day-60 TCRbeta diversity in some patients.

V lost 5 bases to trimming and J lost 5 bases; unmatched junction nucleotides: 9. This CDR3 is 15 amino acids long. CDR1 is DFQATT and CDR2 is SNEGSKA in the germline V gene (reference sequence). TCRbeta library preparation incorporated unique molecular identifiers. TCRdb itself ran the PCR reads through MiXCR, one entry per CDR3 protein. This sample has 500,000 to 650,000 distinct CDR3 sequences, with approximately 10% found just once. Note on this clonotype: Antigen unknown.

Here the sequenced sample was PBMCs, mostly from graft donor cells, taken 180 days after TCRalphabeta/CD19-depleted stem cell transplant. The chain couples TRBV20-1 to TRBJ2-5; 12 bases agree with TRBD2. This clonotype was sampled from a female patient between 2 and 15 years old who had a stem cell transplant for aplastic anemia, so the T cells may come from the graft donor. The CDR3 DNA sequence: TGCAGTGCTCGGAAGACTAGCGGGAGTTTTGAGACCCAGTACTTC. This sequence encodes CSARKTSGSFETQYF.